This TCR beta chain was captured in a study of CD4 T cells in relation to SARS-CoV-2 and coronaviruses. TCRdb's table, derived via immunoSEQ multiplex PCR, lists solely in-frame clones and lacks some. This sample has tens of thousands of clones, with just under 75% found just once. The unexposed donors gave CD4+ T cells in 2011-2018, prior to COVID-19. The cells were cultured for 9 to 11 days before CD4+ T cells were isolated. V lost 0 bases and J lost 3; bases outside the gene matches: 8. The germline CDR1 and CDR2 sequences are MGHRA and YSYEKL. This CDR3 is 17 amino acids long. As to this clone: No antigen is known for it.

The receptor comes from a human donor in good health. This sequence joins TRBV4-1 and TRBJ1-5, with 7 bases fitting TRBD1. Sequenced sample: CD4+ T cells from PBMCs, cultured in vitro. CDR3: CASSQERRDSYNQPQHF. The CDR3, as DNA: TGCGCCAGCAGCCAAGAAAGGCGGGACAGCTACAATCAGCCCCAGCATTTT.